The T cell receptor (beta chain) described here comes from a study of regulatory T cells in long-lasting Graves disease (dated by TCRdb to the early 2020s). Study-wide context: Persistent Graves' disease was defined as antithyroid drug treatment for over 5 years with persistently positive TSH receptor autoantibodies. Persistent Graves' disease patients were compared with newly diagnosed Graves' disease patients by peripheral blood TCR sequencing and RNA sequencing. The study took place in China and was registered as a clinical trial. TCR sequencing covered around 13 persistent and roughly 20 newly diagnosed Graves' disease patients, about 35 samples in total. Antithyroid drugs had been taken for roughly 10 years on average by persistent Graves' disease patients in the clinical cohort. The investigation overall reported the following: TRBV28, TRBJ1-2 and TRBJ2-5 were preferentially used in persistent disease, while TRBV20-1 and TRBJ2-1 were favored in newly diagnosed disease. Only peripheral blood was studied, because thyroid tissue, the primary lesion, was inaccessible. Persistent patients shared more public clonotypes among themselves (2,741) than newly diagnosed patients did (roughly 920). Lower TCR Shannon entropy and fewer highly expanded clones were observed in persistent Graves' disease patients than in newly diagnosed patients, which suggested clonal expansion. Sequencing and analysis were limited to the TCR beta chain. The authors noted that the small sample size was a limitation that may lower accuracy.

The method was multiplex PCR. TCRdb shows the sequencer as Illumina HiSeq 4000. CDR3 regions were amplified by Arm-PCR with iRepertoire HTBI primers to construct TCR beta libraries. Before sequencing, the PCR products went through gel purification. For the original study's pipeline: Gene usage analysis of CDR3 amino acid clonotypes relied on the roughly 67 TRBV and fewer than 15 TRBJ segments identified across samples. Filtered high-quality paired reads were merged into contigs using COPE and FqMerger. Contigs were aligned with BLAST to IMGT TRBV, TRBD and TRBJ reference genes, and CDR3 was defined per IMGT. Clonotypes above 0.1% frequency were classified as highly expanded clones. Shannon entropy was used to measure repertoire diversity, and the Gini coefficient was used to measure V-J evenness. A clonotype found in more than one individual was treated as public. Using fastp trimming at Q25 and MiXCR clonotype assembly, TCRdb reanalyzed the public sequencing data and kept in-frame beta chains. Rows are unified per CDR3 protein, each entry keeping the most common DNA and genes. The V and J calls were determined by TCRdb, not by the authors. The sample data list about half a million distinct CDR3 sequences, and about 20% of these were observed just once. The ten largest clonotypes hold around 13% of the sample.

This specimen's time point label, interpreted: persistent/refractory GD, antithyroid drugs over 5 years with positive TRAb. For both TCR sequencing and RNA sequencing, RNA was extracted from PBMCs using TRIzol. Graves' disease was diagnosed according to American Thyroid Association guidelines. Patients for the study were recruited at an endocrinology department in Xi'an, China. From each patient, approximately 10 milliliters of peripheral blood was collected into an EDTA anticoagulant tube. PBMCs were isolated by Ficoll Paque Plus density gradient separation without further T cell sorting. An Agilent 2100 Bioanalyzer and agarose gel were used to check RNA quality, while a NanoDrop 2000 measured RNA concentration. This clonotype was seen many times. It lacks a known antigen. The input lacks base qualities; no much larger clone sits a single base away. From its cysteine to its phenylalanine, the CDR3 spans 14 amino acids. Of the read, only the CDR3 DNA is kept; its 42 bases are in frame from base 1. For CDR1 and CDR2, the germline V gene (reference sequence) lists SEHNR and FQNEAQ. Trimming costs V 1 base and J 6 bases, and their ends lie 12 bases apart.

The TCR comes from a female donor with Graves disease. The starting material was peripheral blood mononuclear cells (PBMCs), obtained when the disease was refractory, from a patient treated with antithyroid drugs. This sequence uses TRBV7-9 and TRBJ1-2; the D gene cannot be named for sure. The DNA reads TGTGCCAGCAGCTTAGTGAACATAGTGGATGGCTACACCTTC. Protein translation: CASSLVNIVDGYTF.